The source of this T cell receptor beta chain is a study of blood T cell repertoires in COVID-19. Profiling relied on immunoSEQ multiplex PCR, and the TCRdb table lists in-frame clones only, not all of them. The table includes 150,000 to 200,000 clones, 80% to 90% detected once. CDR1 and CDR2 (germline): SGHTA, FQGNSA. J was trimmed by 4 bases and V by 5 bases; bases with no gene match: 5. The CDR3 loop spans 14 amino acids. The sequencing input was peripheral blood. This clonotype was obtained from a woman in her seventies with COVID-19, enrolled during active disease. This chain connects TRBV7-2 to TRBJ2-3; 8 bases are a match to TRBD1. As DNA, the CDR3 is TGTGCCAGCAGCCTATACAGGGGGTCAGATACGCAGTATTTT. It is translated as CASSLYRGSDTQYF.